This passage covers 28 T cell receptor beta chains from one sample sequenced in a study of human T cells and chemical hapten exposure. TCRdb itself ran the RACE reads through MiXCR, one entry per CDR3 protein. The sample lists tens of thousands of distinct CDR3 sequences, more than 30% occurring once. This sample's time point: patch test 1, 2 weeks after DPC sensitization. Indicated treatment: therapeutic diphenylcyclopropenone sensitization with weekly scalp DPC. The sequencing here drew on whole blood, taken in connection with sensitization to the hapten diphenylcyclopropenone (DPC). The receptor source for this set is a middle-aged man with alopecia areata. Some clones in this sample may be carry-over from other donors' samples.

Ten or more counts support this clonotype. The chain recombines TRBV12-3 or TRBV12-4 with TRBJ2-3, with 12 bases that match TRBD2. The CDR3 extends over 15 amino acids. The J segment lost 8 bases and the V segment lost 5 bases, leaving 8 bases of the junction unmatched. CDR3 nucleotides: TGTGCCAGCAGTAGGCTAGCGGGAGGGTACCGTACGCAGTATTTT. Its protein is CASSRLAGGYRTQYF.

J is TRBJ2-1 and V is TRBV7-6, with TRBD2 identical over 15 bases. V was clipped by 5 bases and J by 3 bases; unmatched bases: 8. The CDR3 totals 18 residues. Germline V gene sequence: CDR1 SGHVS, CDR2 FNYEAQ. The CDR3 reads CASSAPGTSGRNYNEQFF. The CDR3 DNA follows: TGTGCCAGCAGCGCCCCCGGGACTAGCGGGAGGAACTACAATGAGCAGTTCTTC. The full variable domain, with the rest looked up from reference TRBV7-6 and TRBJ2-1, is GAGVSQSPRYKVTKRGQDVALRCDPISGHVSLYWYRQALGQGPEFLTYFNYEAQQDKSGLPNDRFSAERPEGSISTLTIQRTEQRDSAMYRCASSAPGTSGRNYNEQFFGPGTRLTVL.

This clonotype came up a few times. The CDR3 loop reads CAISESSEQYF. The CDR3, as DNA: TGTGCCATCAGTGAGTCGAGCGAGCAGTACTTC. V gene TRBV10-3 combines with J gene TRBJ2-7; no reliable D call. This CDR3 region has 11 residues. Trimming shortened V by 0 bases and J by 6 bases, and 3 bases separated the two germline ends. Germline-derived CDR1 and CDR2 are ENHRY and SYGVKD.

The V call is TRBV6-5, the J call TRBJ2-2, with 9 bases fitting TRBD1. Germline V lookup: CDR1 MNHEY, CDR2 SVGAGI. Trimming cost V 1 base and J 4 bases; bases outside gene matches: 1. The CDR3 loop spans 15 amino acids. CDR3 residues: CASSYLTGGTGELFF. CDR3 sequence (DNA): TGTGCCAGCAGTTACTTGACAGGGGGCACCGGGGAGCTGTTTTTT.

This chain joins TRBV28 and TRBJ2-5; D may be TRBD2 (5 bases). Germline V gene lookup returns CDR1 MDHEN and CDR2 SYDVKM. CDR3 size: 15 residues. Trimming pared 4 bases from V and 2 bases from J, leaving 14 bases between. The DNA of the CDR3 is TGTGCCAGCAGTTCCCTCCCTAGGAGGCAAGAGACCCAGTACTTC. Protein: CASSSLPRRQETQYF.

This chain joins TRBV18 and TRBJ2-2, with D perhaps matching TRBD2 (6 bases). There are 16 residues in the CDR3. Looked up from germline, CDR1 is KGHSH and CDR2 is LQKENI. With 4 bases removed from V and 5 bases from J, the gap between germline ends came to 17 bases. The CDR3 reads CASSRRPGEDTGELFF. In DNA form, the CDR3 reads TGTGCCAGCTCACGCAGGCCGGGAGAGGATACCGGGGAGCTGTTTTTT.

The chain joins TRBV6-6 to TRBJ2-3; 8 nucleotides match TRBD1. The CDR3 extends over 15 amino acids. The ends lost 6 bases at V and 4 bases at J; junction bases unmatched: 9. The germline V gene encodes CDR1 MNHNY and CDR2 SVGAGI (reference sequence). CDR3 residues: CASSFSDREADTQYF. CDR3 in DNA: TGTGCCAGCAGCTTTTCGGACAGGGAGGCAGATACGCAGTATTTT.

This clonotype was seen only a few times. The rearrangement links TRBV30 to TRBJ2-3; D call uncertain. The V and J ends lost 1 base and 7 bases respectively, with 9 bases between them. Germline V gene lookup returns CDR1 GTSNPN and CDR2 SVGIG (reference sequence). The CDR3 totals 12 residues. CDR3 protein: CAWSGMGNTQYF. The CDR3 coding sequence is TGTGCCTGGAGTGGTATGGGAAATACGCAGTATTTT.

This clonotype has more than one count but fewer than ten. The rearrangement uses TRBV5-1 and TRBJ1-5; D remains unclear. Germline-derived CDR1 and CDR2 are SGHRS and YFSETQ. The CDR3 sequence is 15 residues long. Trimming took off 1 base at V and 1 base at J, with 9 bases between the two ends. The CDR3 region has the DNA TGCGCCAGCAGCTTGAAGGTTGTAAGCAATCAGCCCCAGCATTTT. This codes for CASSLKVVSNQPQHF.

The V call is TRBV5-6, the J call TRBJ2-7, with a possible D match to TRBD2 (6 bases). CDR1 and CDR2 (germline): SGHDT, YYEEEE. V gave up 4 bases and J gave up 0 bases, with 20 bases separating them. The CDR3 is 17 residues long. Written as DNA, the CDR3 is TGTGCCAGCAGCGGGGGGTTGGAAAGCGTGCTCTCCTACGAGCAGTACTTC. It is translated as CASSGGLESVLSYEQYF.

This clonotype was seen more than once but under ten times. This CDR3 reads CASSLEARYNSPLHF. The CDR3 DNA is TGTGCCAGCAGCTTAGAGGCCAGATATAATTCACCCCTCCACTTT. This rearrangement joins TRBV7-2 to TRBJ1-6; D gene ambiguous. Germline CDR1 reads SGHTA; CDR2 reads FQGNSA. V lost 1 base to trimming and J lost 4 bases, with 8 bases between them. This CDR3 is 15 amino acids long.

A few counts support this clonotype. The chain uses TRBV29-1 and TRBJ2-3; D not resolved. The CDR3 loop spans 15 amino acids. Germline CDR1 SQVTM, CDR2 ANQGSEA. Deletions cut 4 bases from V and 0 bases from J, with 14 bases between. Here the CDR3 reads CSVVNVEGSTDTQYF. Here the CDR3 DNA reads TGCAGCGTTGTCAATGTGGAAGGGAGCACAGATACGCAGTATTTT.

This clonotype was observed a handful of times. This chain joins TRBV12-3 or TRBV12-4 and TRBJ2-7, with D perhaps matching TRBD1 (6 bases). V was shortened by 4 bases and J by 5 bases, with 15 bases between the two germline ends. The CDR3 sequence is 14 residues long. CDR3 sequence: CASSSPPGEHEQYF. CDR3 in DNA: TGTGCCAGCAGTTCGCCCCCAGGGGAACACGAGCAGTACTTC.

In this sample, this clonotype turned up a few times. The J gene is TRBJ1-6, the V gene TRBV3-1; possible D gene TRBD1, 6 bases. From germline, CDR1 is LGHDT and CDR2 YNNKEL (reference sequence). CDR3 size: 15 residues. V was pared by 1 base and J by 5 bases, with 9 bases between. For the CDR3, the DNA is TGTGCCAGCAGCCAAGGGACAGCGAATAATTCACCCCTCCACTTT. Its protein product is CASSQGTANNSPLHF.

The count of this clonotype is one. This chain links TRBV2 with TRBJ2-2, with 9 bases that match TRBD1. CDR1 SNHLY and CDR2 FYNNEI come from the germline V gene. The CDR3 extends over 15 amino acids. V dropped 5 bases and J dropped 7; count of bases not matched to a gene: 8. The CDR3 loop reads CASSWGTGGGGELFF. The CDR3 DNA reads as TGTGCCAGCAGTTGGGGAACAGGGGGCGGCGGGGAGCTGTTTTTT.

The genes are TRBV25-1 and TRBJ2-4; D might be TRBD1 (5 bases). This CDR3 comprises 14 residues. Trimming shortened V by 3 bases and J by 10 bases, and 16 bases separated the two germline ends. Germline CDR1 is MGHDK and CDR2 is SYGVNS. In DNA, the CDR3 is TGTGCCAGCAGTGATGAATCGAAGGGGAATATTCAGTACTTC. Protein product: CASSDESKGNIQYF.

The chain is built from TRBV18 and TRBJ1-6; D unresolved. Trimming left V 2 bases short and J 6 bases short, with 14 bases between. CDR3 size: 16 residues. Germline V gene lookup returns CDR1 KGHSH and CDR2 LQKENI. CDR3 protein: CASSPIRRQSNSPLHF. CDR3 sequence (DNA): TGTGCCAGCTCACCAATCCGCCGACAAAGTAATTCACCCCTCCACTTT.

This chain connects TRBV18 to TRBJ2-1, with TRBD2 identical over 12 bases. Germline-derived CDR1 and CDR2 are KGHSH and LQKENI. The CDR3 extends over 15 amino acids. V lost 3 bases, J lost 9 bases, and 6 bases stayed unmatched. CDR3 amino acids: CASSPTSGSRIEQFF. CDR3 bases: TGTGCCAGCTCACCGACTAGCGGGAGCCGGATTGAGCAGTTCTTC.

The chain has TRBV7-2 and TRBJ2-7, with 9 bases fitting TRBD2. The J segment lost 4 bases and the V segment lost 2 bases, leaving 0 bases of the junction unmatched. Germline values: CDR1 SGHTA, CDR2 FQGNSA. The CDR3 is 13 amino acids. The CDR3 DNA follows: TGTGCCAGCAGCTTACTAGCGGGATACGAGCAGTACTTC. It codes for CASSLLAGYEQYF.

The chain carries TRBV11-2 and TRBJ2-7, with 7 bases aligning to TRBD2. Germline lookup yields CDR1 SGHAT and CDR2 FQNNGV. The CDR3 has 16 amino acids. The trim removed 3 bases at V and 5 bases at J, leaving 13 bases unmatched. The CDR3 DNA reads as TGTGCCAGCAGCTTGCCTCCCCGGGGGGTGAGGAACGAGCAGTACTTC. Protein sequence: CASSLPPRGVRNEQYF. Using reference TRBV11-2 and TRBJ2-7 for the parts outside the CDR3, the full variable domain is EAGVAQSPRYKIIEKRQSVAFWCNPISGHATLYWYQQILGQGPKLLIQFQNNGVVDDSQLPKDRFSAERLKGVDSTLKIQPAKLEDSAVYLCASSLPPRGVRNEQYFGPGTRLTVT.

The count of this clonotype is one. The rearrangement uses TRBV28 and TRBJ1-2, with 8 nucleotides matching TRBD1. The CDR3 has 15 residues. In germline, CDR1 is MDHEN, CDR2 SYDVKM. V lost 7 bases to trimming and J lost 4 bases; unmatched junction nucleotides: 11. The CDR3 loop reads CASTPRDRHSYGYTF. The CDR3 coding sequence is TGTGCCAGCACCCCGAGGGACAGGCACTCCTATGGCTACACCTTC.

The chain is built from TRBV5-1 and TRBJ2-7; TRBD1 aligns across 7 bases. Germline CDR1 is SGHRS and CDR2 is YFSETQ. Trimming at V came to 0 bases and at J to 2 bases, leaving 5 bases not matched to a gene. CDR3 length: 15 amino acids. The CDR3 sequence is CASSLGGTATYEQYF. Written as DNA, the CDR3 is TGCGCCAGCAGCTTGGGTGGGACAGCTACCTACGAGCAGTACTTC.

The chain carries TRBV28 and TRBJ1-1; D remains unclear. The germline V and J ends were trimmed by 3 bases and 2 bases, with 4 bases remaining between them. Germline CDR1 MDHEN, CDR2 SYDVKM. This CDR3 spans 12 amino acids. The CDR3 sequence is CASSFPNTEAFF. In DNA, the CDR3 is TGTGCCAGCAGTTTCCCAAACACTGAAGCTTTCTTT.

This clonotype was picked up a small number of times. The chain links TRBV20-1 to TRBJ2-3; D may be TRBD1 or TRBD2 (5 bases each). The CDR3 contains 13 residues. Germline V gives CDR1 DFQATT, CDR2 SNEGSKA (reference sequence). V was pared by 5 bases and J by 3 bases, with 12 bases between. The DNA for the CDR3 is TGCAGTGCTCCATTTGGGGGTACAGATACGCAGTATTTT. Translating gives CSAPFGGTDTQYF.

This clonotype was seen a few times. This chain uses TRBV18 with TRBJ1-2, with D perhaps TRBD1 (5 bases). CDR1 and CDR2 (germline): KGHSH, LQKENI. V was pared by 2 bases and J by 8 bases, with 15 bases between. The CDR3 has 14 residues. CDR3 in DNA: TGTGCCAGCTCACCATTCAGGGAGGAGAAGGGCTACACCTTC. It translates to CASSPFREEKGYTF. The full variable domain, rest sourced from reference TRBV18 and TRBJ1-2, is NAGVMQNPRHLVRRRGQEARLRCSPMKGHSHVYWYRQLPEEGLKFMVYLQKENIIDESGMPKERFSAEFPKEGPSILRIQQVVRGDSAAYFCASSPFREEKGYTFGSGTRLTVV.

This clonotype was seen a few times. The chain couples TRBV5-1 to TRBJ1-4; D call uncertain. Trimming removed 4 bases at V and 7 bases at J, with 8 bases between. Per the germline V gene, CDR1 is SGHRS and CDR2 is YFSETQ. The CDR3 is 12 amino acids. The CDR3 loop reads CASSLLGEKLFF. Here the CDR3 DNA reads TGCGCCAGCAGCCTGTTGGGTGAAAAACTGTTTTTT.

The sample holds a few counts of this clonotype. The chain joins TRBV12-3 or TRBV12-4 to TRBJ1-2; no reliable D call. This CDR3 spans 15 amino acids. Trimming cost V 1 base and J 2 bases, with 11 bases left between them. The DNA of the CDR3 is TGTGCCAGCAGTTTAGGTCTCATGAGGAACTATGGCTACACCTTC. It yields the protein CASSLGLMRNYGYTF.

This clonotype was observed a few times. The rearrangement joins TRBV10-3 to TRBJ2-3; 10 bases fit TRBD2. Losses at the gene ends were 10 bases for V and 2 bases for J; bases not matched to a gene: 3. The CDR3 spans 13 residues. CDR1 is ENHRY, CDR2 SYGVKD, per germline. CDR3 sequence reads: CATGLADTDTQYF. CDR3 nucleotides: TGTGCCACCGGACTAGCGGACACAGATACGCAGTATTTT.